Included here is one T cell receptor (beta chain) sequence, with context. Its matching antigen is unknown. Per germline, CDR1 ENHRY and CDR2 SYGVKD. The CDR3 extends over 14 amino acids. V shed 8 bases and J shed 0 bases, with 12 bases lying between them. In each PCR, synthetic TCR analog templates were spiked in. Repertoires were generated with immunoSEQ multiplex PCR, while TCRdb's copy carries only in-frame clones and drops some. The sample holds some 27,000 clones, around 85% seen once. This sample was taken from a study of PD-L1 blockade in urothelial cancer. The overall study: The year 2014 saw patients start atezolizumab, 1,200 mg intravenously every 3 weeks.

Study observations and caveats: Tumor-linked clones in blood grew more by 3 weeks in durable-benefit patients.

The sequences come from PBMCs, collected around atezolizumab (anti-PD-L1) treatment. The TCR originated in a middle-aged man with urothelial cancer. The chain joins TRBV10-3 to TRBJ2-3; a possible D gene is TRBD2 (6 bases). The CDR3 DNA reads TGTGCCATCGCCGCGGGGACTAGCACAGATACGCAGTATTTT. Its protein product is CAIAAGTSTDTQYF.